These 12 T cell receptor beta chains originate from one sample sequenced in a study of graft-versus-host responses after intestinal transplantation. No antigen has been identified for these receptors. Sequencing was performed with immunoSEQ multiplex PCR; in TCRdb, only in-frame clones are kept and a portion is missing. The sample contains 90,000 to 120,000 clones, over 80% of which appear only once. The starting material was unstimulated CD4+ T cells sorted from spleen or lymph node cells, obtained before transplant. All receptors derive from a human donor who was the organ donor for an intestinal transplant.

The V call is TRBV4-1, the J call TRBJ1-2; maybe TRBD1 (5 bases). V was pared by 1 base and J by 4 bases, with 10 bases between. The CDR3 totals 14 residues. Germline V gives CDR1 MGHRA, CDR2 YSYEKL. The CDR3, as DNA: TGCGCCAGCAGCCAAGTTGTAGGGGCCTATGGCTACACCTTC. This translates into CASSQVVGAYGYTF.

V is TRBV7-9 and J is TRBJ1-4, with D possibly TRBD1 on 5 matching bases. Germline lookup yields CDR1 SEHNR and CDR2 FQNEAQ (reference sequence). The CDR3 covers 13 residues. Trimming shortened V by 3 bases and J by 8 bases, and 10 bases separated the two germline ends. CDR3: CASSLGVTEKLFF. CDR3 DNA: TGTGCCAGCAGCTTGGGGGTTACGGAAAAACTGTTTTTT.

The chain links TRBV7-2 to TRBJ1-6; D unclear. CDR1 is SGHTA, CDR2 FQGNSA, per germline. The CDR3 is 16 amino acids. The V end lost 5 bases, the J end lost 0 bases, and 11 bases lay between the germline ends. The CDR3 here is CASSQSRGSYNSPLHF. In DNA form, the CDR3 reads TGTGCCAGCAGCCAATCACGCGGCTCCTATAATTCACCCCTCCACTTT.

The chain carries TRBV5-4 and TRBJ1-2; unclear D gene. Germline V gene sequence: CDR1 SGHNT, CDR2 YYREEE (reference sequence). Trimming left V 0 bases short and J 4 bases short, with 10 bases between. The CDR3 totals 14 residues. This CDR3 is CASSLAAVPYGYTF. The CDR3 DNA reads TGTGCCAGCAGCTTGGCCGCGGTGCCCTATGGCTACACCTTC. Based on the CDR3 plus reference TRBV5-4 and TRBJ1-2, the full variable domain is ETGVTQSPTHLIKTRGQQVTLRCSSQSGHNTVSWYQQALGQGPQFIFQYYREEENGRGNFPPRFSGLQFPNYSSELNVNALELDDSALYLCASSLAAVPYGYTFGSGTRLTVV.

J is TRBJ1-1 and V is TRBV11-3, with 7 bases that match TRBD1. Germline values: CDR1 SGHNT, CDR2 YENEEA. The J segment lost 5 bases and the V segment lost 6 bases, leaving 18 bases of the junction unmatched. The CDR3 runs 17 residues. CDR3 DNA sequence: TGTGCCAGCAGACCTCGACAGGGAGCCCTAGCTGAGACTGAAGCTTTCTTT. Its translation: CASRPRQGALAETEAFF.

The gene calls are TRBV27 and TRBJ1-4, with D possibly matching TRBD1 (6 bases). CDR3 length: 12 residues. From germline, CDR1 is MNHEY and CDR2 SMNVEV (reference sequence). Trimming left V 11 bases short and J 10 bases short, with 17 bases between. Here the CDR3 reads CASRTVDGKLFF. In DNA, the CDR3 is TGTGCCTCACGGACAGTCGATGGAAAACTGTTTTTT.

The DNA of the CDR3 is TGTGCCAGCAGTTACGGCAGGGGGTCGACTGAAGCTTTCTTT. Protein product: CASSYGRGSTEAFF. This chain uses TRBV6-5 with TRBJ1-1; 7 bases match TRBD1. The CDR3 contains 14 residues. Looked up from germline, CDR1 is MNHEY and CDR2 is SVGAGI. V dropped 2 bases and J dropped 5; count of bases not matched to a gene: 5.

This chain uses TRBV27 with TRBJ1-4, with no clear D. Trimming stripped 5 bases from V and 5 bases from J, with 9 bases between. The germline V gene encodes CDR1 MNHEY and CDR2 SMNVEV (reference sequence). The CDR3 has 13 amino acids. CDR3 nucleotide sequence: TGTGCCAGCAGTCCGTACGTCAATGAAAAACTGTTTTTT. Amino acids: CASSPYVNEKLFF.

The chain joins TRBV7-9 to TRBJ1-3; D uncertain. The V and J ends lost 5 bases and 3 bases respectively, with 11 bases between them. The CDR3 covers 14 residues. Germline V gene sequence: CDR1 SEHNR, CDR2 FQNEAQ (reference sequence). The DNA for the CDR3 is TGTGCCAGCAGCCAAGGATCCCTTGGAAACACCATATATTTT. The encoded protein is CASSQGSLGNTIYF.

The chain combines TRBV10-3 with TRBJ2-1, with 10 bases matching TRBD1. Germline CDR1 ENHRY, CDR2 SYGVKD. The junction had 6 bases not matched to a gene; V was cut back by 4 bases and J by 9 bases. The CDR3 spans 14 residues. The CDR3 DNA sequence: TGTGCCATCAGTGGCGGGACAGGGGCCGGTGAGCAGTTCTTC. It encodes CAISGGTGAGEQFF.

This clone was recorded once. The chain carries TRBV5-1 and TRBJ1-4, with 10 positions matching TRBD1. J gave up 7 bases and V 6 bases, and 6 bases lay outside the gene matches. Germline V CDR1 and CDR2: SGHRS, YFSETQ. The CDR3 has 14 amino acids. CDR3 residues: CASTPGTGVEKLFF. CDR3 coding DNA: TGCGCCAGCACTCCCGGGACAGGGGTTGAAAAACTGTTTTTT.

The V gene is TRBV21-1, the J gene TRBJ2-3; no check of the table's D call, TRBD2, against the DNA was made. TRBV21-1 is a documented pseudogene. This CDR3 has 18 residues. Here the CDR3 reads CASLRRVRTSGRSDTQYF. The CDR3 nucleotides read TGTGCCAGCCTTCGACGTGTACGGACTAGCGGGAGGTCAGATACGCAGTATTTT.